A selection of T cell receptor beta chains follows, all from one sample in a study of blood T cells in healthy people across ages. MiXCR, applied by TCRdb to the 5' RACE reads, yields one record per CDR3 protein. The sample records 1.6 million or so distinct CDR3 sequences, roughly 32% being singletons. Sequencing was performed on blood. The receptors originated from a woman aged 30 to 39 in good health. Both conserved end residues are part of each CDR3. The D gene is left open where the match is weak. The size field is filled for only some rows; it gives once, few, many or a size class.

size	D	length	V	J	CDR3	DNA
.	.	15	TRBV20-1	TRBJ1-2	CSARDQQGPNYGYTF	TGCAGTGCTAGAGACCAACAGGGACCTAACTATGGCTACACCTTC
.	TRBD2	15	TRBV28	TRBJ2-5	CAGSLWRGAVETQYF	TGTGCCGGCAGTTTATGGCGGGGGGCGGTGGAGACCCAGTACTTC
.	.	18	TRBV4-1	TRBJ2-7	CASSQDPQGGTHSYEQYF	TGCGCCAGCAGCCAAGATCCTCAGGGCGGGACCCATTCCTACGAGCAGTACTTC
many	.	13	TRBV7-2	TRBJ2-5	CASSLTVGETQYF	TGTGCCAGCAGCTTAACAGTGGGGGAGACCCAGTACTTC
.	.	13	TRBV20-1	TRBJ2-5	CSARDAGGKTQYF	TGCAGTGCTAGAGATGCCGGGGGAAAGACCCAGTACTTC
few	.	15	TRBV5-5	TRBJ1-5	CASSPSGTYNQPQHF	TGTGCCAGCAGCCCCTCCGGGACCTACAATCAGCCCCAGCATTTT
.	.	15	TRBV12-3/TRBV12-4	TRBJ2-3	CASSLEGRSADTQYF	TGTGCCAGCAGTTTAGAGGGGAGGAGCGCAGATACGCAGTATTTT
few	.	14	TRBV15	TRBJ2-5	CATSRGGQQETQYF	TGTGCCACCAGCAGAGGTGGACAGCAAGAGACCCAGTACTTC
.	TRBD1	17	TRBV4-1	TRBJ1-5	CASSLRAGTGGGQPQHF	TGCGCCAGCAGCCTACGCGCCGGGACAGGGGGTGGTCAGCCCCAGCATTTT
.	.	17	TRBV11-2	TRBJ2-1	CASSNTGGGDFYNGQFF	TGTGCCAGCAGCAATACCGGTGGCGGAGATTTCTACAATGGGCAGTTCTTC
.	.	13	TRBV28	TRBJ2-1	CASSQRQSNEQFF	TGTGCCAGCAGTCAGAGACAGTCGAATGAGCAGTTCTTC
few	.	14	TRBV27	TRBJ1-2	CASSLTGSYYGYTF	TGTGCCAGCAGCCTAACAGGATCCTACTATGGCTACACCTTC
.	TRBD2	18	TRBV11-2	TRBJ2-2	CASSLGLAGARGTGELFF	TGTGCCAGCAGCTTGGGACTAGCGGGGGCCCGGGGCACCGGGGAGCTGTTTTTT
.	TRBD2	13	TRBV20-1	TRBJ2-3	CSALLAGVDTQYF	TGCAGTGCCTTACTAGCGGGAGTAGATACGCAGTATTTT
many	.	12	TRBV29-1	TRBJ2-1	CSVVALGNEQFF	TGCAGCGTTGTGGCCCTAGGGAATGAGCAGTTCTTC
.	.	13	TRBV12-3/TRBV12-4	TRBJ1-1	CASSFELNTEAFF	TGTGCCAGCAGCTTTGAACTAAACACTGAAGCTTTCTTT
few	.	16	TRBV5-6	TRBJ1-6	CASSQTGDTGCSPLHF	TGTGCCAGCAGCCAAACTGGGGACACCGGGTGTTCACCCCTCCACTTT
.	.	13	TRBV27	TRBJ1-1	CASSLSGGSGAFF	TGTGCCAGCAGTTTATCGGGAGGTTCAGGGGCTTTCTTT
.	TRBD2	18	TRBV7-9	TRBJ2-1	CASSPEGLAGGHYNEQFF	TGTGCCAGCAGCCCCGAGGGACTAGCGGGGGGCCATTACAATGAGCAGTTCTTC
.	TRBD2	17	TRBV28	TRBJ2-1	CAGSLLLGTSVSNEQFF	TGTGCCGGCAGTTTACTCCTCGGGACTAGCGTGTCCAATGAGCAGTTCTTC
few	.	13	TRBV6-6	TRBJ1-1	CASSTGSGTEAFF	TGTGCCAGCAGCACAGGGTCGGGCACTGAAGCTTTCTTT
.	TRBD2	15	TRBV6-4	TRBJ2-2	CASSGSGSKTGELFF	TGTGCCAGCAGTGGTAGCGGGAGCAAGACCGGGGAGCTGTTTTTT
many	.	13	TRBV20-1	TRBJ2-5	CSATKGWQETQYF	TGCAGTGCCACTAAAGGCTGGCAAGAGACCCAGTACTTC
few	TRBD1	14	TRBV20-1	TRBJ1-2	CSARDPGQGHGYTF	TGCAGTGCTAGAGATCCAGGACAGGGGCATGGCTACACCTTC
.	.	16	TRBV7-2	TRBJ2-1	CACSSGDFTSYNEQFF	TGTGCCTGCAGCTCCGGGGACTTCACCTCCTACAATGAGCAGTTCTTC
.	.	16	TRBV7-2	TRBJ2-2	CASSLFAVTNTGELFF	TGTGCCAGCAGCTTATTCGCCGTAACGAACACCGGGGAGCTGTTTTTT
.	.	16	TRBV27	TRBJ2-4	CASSSITGTSRGEQYF	TGTGCCAGCAGTTCGATAACCGGGACTTCCCGGGGAGAGCAGTACTTC
.	.	12	TRBV20-1	TRBJ1-4	CSVRATGEKLFF	TGCAGTGTCCGAGCCACGGGAGAAAAACTGTTTTTT
.	TRBD1	14	TRBV7-9	TRBJ2-7	CASSQPGQGPEQYF	TGTGCCAGCAGCCAACCGGGACAGGGTCCCGAGCAGTACTTC
few	.	13	TRBV20-1	TRBJ1-6	CSAPQGPGSPLHF	TGCAGTGCTCCCCAAGGGCCCGGCTCACCCCTCCACTTT
.	.	13	TRBV27	TRBJ2-7	CASNPLGSYEQYF	TGTGCCAGCAACCCTCTGGGCTCCTACGAGCAGTACTTC
few	TRBD1	15	TRBV3-1	TRBJ1-2	CASSFGQVANYGYTF	TGTGCCAGCAGCTTCGGACAGGTAGCTAACTATGGCTACACCTTC
.	.	15	TRBV28	TRBJ1-1	CASSRPTERYTEAFF	TGTGCCAGCAGCCGCCCGACAGAGCGTTACACTGAAGCTTTCTTT
.	TRBD2	19	TRBV11-2	TRBJ2-3	CASSLRPGTSGSRGDTQYF	TGTGCCAGCAGCTTAAGGCCCGGAACTAGCGGTAGCCGGGGTGATACGCAGTATTTT
.	TRBD2	18	TRBV4-2	TRBJ2-7	CASSQENFSGGSSYEQYF	TGTGCCAGCAGCCAGGAAAATTTTAGCGGGGGGTCCTCCTACGAGCAGTACTTC
few	.	18	TRBV4-1	TRBJ2-7	CASSQVWTFDSSAHEQYF	TGCGCCAGCAGCCAAGTCTGGACCTTTGATAGTAGTGCCCACGAGCAGTACTTC
few	.	13	TRBV29-1	TRBJ1-1	CSTYGYTDTEAFF	TGCAGCACCTACGGATATACCGACACTGAAGCTTTCTTT
many	.	13	TRBV24-1	TRBJ2-7	CATAPGNTYEQYF	TGTGCCACCGCTCCCGGTAATACCTACGAGCAGTACTTC
.	TRBD2	18	TRBV28	TRBJ2-5	CASSLSPGLAGGGETQYF	TGTGCCAGCAGTTTATCACCGGGACTAGCGGGGGGCGGGGAGACCCAGTACTTC
.	.	14	TRBV28	TRBJ1-5	CASRQGHGNQPQHF	TGTGCCAGCAGGCAGGGACACGGGAATCAGCCCCAGCATTTT
few	.	15	TRBV6-4	TRBJ2-7	CASSDYQGRSYEQYF	TGTGCCAGCAGTGACTATCAGGGTAGGTCCTACGAGCAGTACTTC
few	TRBD1	13	TRBV27	TRBJ2-7	CASSLAGGFEQYF	TGTGCCAGCAGTTTAGCAGGGGGCTTTGAGCAGTACTTC
.	TRBD2	17	TRBV11-2	TRBJ2-3	CASSRKTSGISTDTQYF	TGTGCCAGCAGCAGGAAGACTAGCGGGATTAGCACAGATACGCAGTATTTT
few	.	17	TRBV12-3/TRBV12-4	TRBJ1-5	CASSLANTGYSNQPQHF	TGTGCCAGCAGTTTAGCGAACACAGGTTATAGCAATCAGCCCCAGCATTTT
once	TRBD2	16	TRBV6-5	TRBJ2-5	CACSFSLAGGYETQYF	TGTGCCTGCAGTTTCTCACTAGCGGGAGGCTATGAGACCCAGTACTTC
.	.	12	TRBV27	TRBJ2-7	CTSSLFGGEQYF	TGTACCAGCAGTTTATTCGGGGGCGAGCAGTACTTC
few	.	15	TRBV2	TRBJ2-6	CASSEGAAGANVLTF	TGTGCCAGCAGTGAGGGGGCGGCTGGGGCCAACGTCCTGACTTTC
.	.	14	TRBV3-1	TRBJ2-7	CASSQESGLYEQYF	TGTGCCAGCAGCCAAGAATCGGGCCTCTACGAGCAGTACTTC
.	.	14	TRBV7-9	TRBJ1-6	CASSLEDGGSPRHF	TGTGCCAGCAGCTTAGAAGACGGGGGTTCACCCCGCCACTTT
few	TRBD2	15	TRBV27	TRBJ2-7	CASSISAGSLYEQYF	TGTGCCAGCAGTATTTCAGCGGGGTCCCTCTACGAGCAGTACTTC
.	.	12	TRBV9	TRBJ1-2	CASRRGPYGYTF	TGTGCCAGCAGGCGGGGGCCCTATGGCTACACCTTC
.	.	12	TRBV5-1	TRBJ2-2	CASSLVIGELFF	TGCGCCAGCAGCTTGGTTATCGGGGAGCTGTTTTTT
.	.	13	TRBV20-1	TRBJ1-5	CSASSEVFQPQHF	TGCAGTGCTAGTTCGGAGGTTTTCCAGCCCCAGCATTTT